Below, one T cell receptor (beta chain) is given with its context. The data belong to a study of metastatic and nonmetastatic thyroid tumors. None of the patients had undergone any treatment ahead of thyroid surgery. The germline gives CDR1 ENHRY, CDR2 SYGVKD. V lost 10 bases and J 4 bases, leaving 10 bases between the germline ends. This CDR3 spans 11 amino acids. TCRdb re-analyzed the PCR reads using MiXCR. This sample has about 20,000 clones, with about 12% found just once. This chain connects TRBV10-3 to TRBJ1-2; D is uncertain. The sample comprised blood. This TCR was recovered from a male donor with papillary thyroid cancer or a benign thyroid nodule (not recorded which). Some clones in this sample may be carry-over from other donors' samples. The CDR3 DNA is TGTGCCACAACAGAACTCTATGGCTACACCTTC. Translated, it gives CATTELYGYTF.